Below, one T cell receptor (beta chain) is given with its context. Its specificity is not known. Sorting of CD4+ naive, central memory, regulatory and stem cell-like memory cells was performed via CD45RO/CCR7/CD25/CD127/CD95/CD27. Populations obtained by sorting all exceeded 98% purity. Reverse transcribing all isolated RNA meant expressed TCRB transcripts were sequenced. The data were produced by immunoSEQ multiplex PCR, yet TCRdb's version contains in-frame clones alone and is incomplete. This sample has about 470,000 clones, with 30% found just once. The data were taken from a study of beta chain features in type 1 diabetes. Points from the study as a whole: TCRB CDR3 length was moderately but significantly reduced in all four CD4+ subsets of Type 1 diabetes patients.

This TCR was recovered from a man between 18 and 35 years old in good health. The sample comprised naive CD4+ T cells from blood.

The CDR3 sequence is CASSLSLGLNTHNEQFF. The CDR3 DNA sequence: TGTGCCAGCAGCTTAAGCCTGGGATTAAACACACACAATGAGCAGTTCTTC. J is TRBJ2-1 and V is TRBV7-9; D not resolved. Trimming removed 2 bases at V and 5 bases at J, with 19 bases between. Germline V gives CDR1 SEHNR, CDR2 FQNEAQ (reference sequence). The CDR3 loop spans 17 amino acids.